Shown below are 3 T cell receptor beta chains from a single sample sequenced in a study of blood T cell repertoires in COVID-19. The repertoire was sequenced with immunoSEQ multiplex PCR; TCRdb's copy has only in-frame clones and lacks some. The sample holds more than 300,000 clones, 88% seen once. Sequenced input: PBMCs or T cells enriched from blood (not recorded which). These TCRs come from a woman between 18 and 29 years old who had recovered from COVID-19.

The chain recombines TRBV5-6 with TRBJ2-5, with TRBD1 matching 11 bases. The CDR3 extends over 15 amino acids. Germline V gene data show CDR1 as SGHDT and CDR2 as YYEEEE. V shed 4 bases, J shed 5 bases, and the junction held 7 bases outside the gene matches. The CDR3 sequence is CASSPGQGEMETQYF. Written as DNA, the CDR3 is TGTGCCAGCAGCCCGGGACAGGGGGAAATGGAGACCCAGTACTTC.

V gene TRBV2 combines with J gene TRBJ2-5; 7 bases match TRBD2. Trimming removed 5 bases from V and 3 bases from J; junction bases left unmatched: 9. The CDR3 runs to 15 residues. In germline, CDR1 is SNHLY, CDR2 FYNNEI. CDR3 sequence: CASSLRGDLKETQYF. CDR3 in DNA: TGTGCCAGCAGTTTACGGGGGGACCTTAAAGAGACCCAGTACTTC.

The rearrangement uses TRBV5-8 and TRBJ1-5; D not certain. The CDR3 is 15 amino acids. V was shortened by 8 bases and J by 0 bases, with 15 bases between the two germline ends. Germline V gene lookup returns CDR1 SGHTS and CDR2 YDEGEE. In DNA, the CDR3 is TGTGCCAGTCAAGCGGGAGATTATAGCAATCAGCCCCAGCATTTT. The encoded protein is CASQAGDYSNQPQHF. The full variable domain, rest sourced from reference TRBV5-8 and TRBJ1-5, is EAGVTQSPTHLIKTRGQQATLRCSPISGHTSVYWYQQALGLGLQFLLWYDEGEERNRGNFPPRFSGRQFPNYSSELNVNALELEDSALYLCASQAGDYSNQPQHFGDGTRLSIL.